This passage covers 3 T cell receptor beta chains from one sample sequenced in a study of patients and donors after allogeneic stem cell transplantation. TCRdb used MiXCR to reprocess the RT-PCR reads, holding one entry per CDR3 protein. The sample contains hundreds of thousands of distinct CDR3 sequences, 14% of which appear only once. What was sequenced was blood, either unsorted or a sorted T cell fraction (not recorded which). Receptors were obtained from a human donor who was either an allogeneic HSCT recipient or a stem cell or donor lymphocyte infusion donor (not recorded which). It is not recorded whose cells these are; they may come from a transplant donor.

This clonotype was counted many times. The genes are TRBV15 and TRBJ2-5; possibly TRBD2 for D (5 bases). V shed 0 bases and J shed 7 bases, with 15 bases lying between them. CDR3 size: 15 residues. Germline V gene lookup returns CDR1 LNHNV and CDR2 YYDKDF (reference sequence). CDR3 protein: CATSRDYGPRGTQYF. In DNA form, the CDR3 reads TGTGCCACCAGCAGAGATTACGGCCCCCGGGGGACCCAGTACTTC.

In this sample, this clonotype turned up many times. The chain uses TRBV7-3 and TRBJ1-2; the D gene is possibly TRBD1 (5 bases). Trimming left V 0 bases short and J 4 bases short, with 12 bases between. Looked up from germline, CDR1 is SGHTA and CDR2 is FQGTGA. The CDR3 contains 15 residues. The CDR3 DNA reads TGTGCCAGCAGCTTAACGTCTGGGACCACCTATGGCTACACCTTC. Its translation: CASSLTSGTTYGYTF.

This clonotype was detected many times. The chain uses TRBV12-3 or TRBV12-4 and TRBJ1-5; no clear D gene. The CDR3 has 12 residues. Trimming left V 7 bases short and J 2 bases short, with 6 bases between. CDR3 in amino acids: CASTYGNQPQHF. The CDR3 region has the DNA TGTGCCAGCACTTACGGCAATCAGCCCCAGCATTTT.